This is a list of T cell receptor beta chains from one sample in a study of response to subunit inactivated influenza vaccine. TCRdb ran MiXCR on the RT-PCR reads and lists one entry per CDR3 protein. The sample shows fewer than 550,000 distinct CDR3 sequences, over 25% of them seen only once. Sample: CD4+ T cells sorted from PBMCs, taken roughly 5 days after vaccination. These receptors came from a man in his fifties or sixties who received an inactivated influenza vaccine. The CDR3 runs from the conserved cysteine through the conserved F or W. A D gene is named only where the DNA matches it firmly. Size tells how often a clone was seen (once, few, many) or the class of an expanded clone, and some rows leave it out.

J gene: TRBJ2-5
D gene: -
CDR3 length: 16
clone size: -
V gene: TRBV27
CDR3 DNA: TGTGCCAGCAAAATAATTGGGACCTCAGCTTCGGAGACCCAGTACTTC
CDR3 protein: CASKIIGTSASETQYF

J gene: TRBJ2-3
D gene: TRBD1
CDR3 length: 16
clone size: -
V gene: TRBV30
CDR3 DNA: TGTGCCTGGACGGACCAAGCCGACAGGGTTACTTATACGCAGTATTTT
CDR3 protein: CAWTDQADRVTYTQYF

J gene: TRBJ1-1
D gene: -
CDR3 length: 14
clone size: -
V gene: TRBV5-6
CDR3 DNA: TGTGCCAGCAGCTTCCTCACGAAGAACACTGAAGCTTTCTTT
CDR3 protein: CASSFLTKNTEAFF

J gene: TRBJ2-7
D gene: -
CDR3 length: 13
clone size: -
V gene: TRBV30
CDR3 DNA: TGTGCCTGGACCGATCAATGGCGCTACGAGCAGTACTTC
CDR3 protein: CAWTDQWRYEQYF

J gene: TRBJ2-3
D gene: -
CDR3 length: 14
clone size: once
V gene: TRBV20-1
CDR3 DNA: TGCAGTGCTAGACTGGACGGGTTGGGGGGTACGCAGTATTTT
CDR3 protein: CSARLDGLGGTQYF

J gene: TRBJ1-1
D gene: TRBD1
CDR3 length: 13
clone size: few
V gene: TRBV7-2
CDR3 DNA: TGTGCCAGCACCAGGGACAGGGCTTCGAGGGCTTTCTTT
CDR3 protein: CASTRDRASRAFF

J gene: TRBJ2-3
D gene: -
CDR3 length: 12
clone size: few
V gene: TRBV13
CDR3 DNA: TGTGCCCCTTTGGGCCCATCCGATACGCAGTATTTT
CDR3 protein: CAPLGPSDTQYF

J gene: TRBJ2-2
D gene: TRBD1
CDR3 length: 15
clone size: -
V gene: TRBV6-1
CDR3 DNA: TGTGCCAGCAGTGGACGACAGGGTTACACCGGGGAGCTGTTTTTT
CDR3 protein: CASSGRQGYTGELFF

J gene: TRBJ1-5
D gene: TRBD1
CDR3 length: 15
clone size: -
V gene: TRBV10-3
CDR3 DNA: TGTGCCATCAGTGAGAGGGACAGGGGTAATCAGCCCCAGCATTTT
CDR3 protein: CAISERDRGNQPQHF

J gene: TRBJ1-4
D gene: -
CDR3 length: 15
clone size: -
V gene: TRBV4-3
CDR3 DNA: TGCGCCAGCAGCCCGCAATTTGGACACAATGAAAAACTGTTTTTT
CDR3 protein: CASSPQFGHNEKLFF

J gene: TRBJ1-2
D gene: -
CDR3 length: 16
clone size: -
V gene: TRBV10-3
CDR3 DNA: TGTGCCATCAGCCAAGGCTGGGGGTACTCCGACTATGGCTACACCTTC
CDR3 protein: CAISQGWGYSDYGYTF

J gene: TRBJ2-7
D gene: -
CDR3 length: 12
clone size: many
V gene: TRBV20-1
CDR3 DNA: TGCAGCGCCCGGGATCCTACCTACGAGCAGTACTTC
CDR3 protein: CSARDPTYEQYF

J gene: TRBJ1-6
D gene: -
CDR3 length: 16
clone size: -
V gene: TRBV4-1
CDR3 DNA: TGCGCCAGCAGCCAAGAAGGTGTCGGTTCTAATTCACCCCTCCACTTT
CDR3 protein: CASSQEGVGSNSPLHF

J gene: TRBJ1-4
D gene: -
CDR3 length: 15
clone size: -
V gene: TRBV7-2
CDR3 DNA: TGTGCCAGCAGCTTCCAAGGGGCGGCTAATGAAAAACTGTTTTTT
CDR3 protein: CASSFQGAANEKLFF

J gene: TRBJ2-7
D gene: -
CDR3 length: 16
clone size: many
V gene: TRBV5-1
CDR3 DNA: TGCGCCAGCAGAACTGCTCCGGGACACCGAGTAGACGAGCAGTACTTC
CDR3 protein: CASRTAPGHRVDEQYF

J gene: TRBJ2-2
D gene: TRBD1
CDR3 length: 17
clone size: few
V gene: TRBV9
CDR3 DNA: TGTGCCAGCAGCCCCCTATCGACAGGGGGGATCACCGGGGAGCTGTTTTTT
CDR3 protein: CASSPLSTGGITGELFF

J gene: TRBJ2-2
D gene: TRBD1
CDR3 length: 14
clone size: -
V gene: TRBV30
CDR3 DNA: TGTGCCTGGAGGACAGGGGGGTGGGCCGGGGAGCTGTTTTTT
CDR3 protein: CAWRTGGWAGELFF

J gene: TRBJ1-1
D gene: TRBD1
CDR3 length: 13
clone size: -
V gene: TRBV12-3/TRBV12-4
CDR3 DNA: TGTGCCAGCAGGACGGACAGGGCCACTGAAGCTTTCTTT
CDR3 protein: CASRTDRATEAFF

J gene: TRBJ2-5
D gene: TRBD2
CDR3 length: 15
clone size: many
V gene: TRBV28
CDR3 DNA: TGTGCCAGCAGTTCCGGGACTAGCGGGAGGAAGCCCCAGTACTTC
CDR3 protein: CASSSGTSGRKPQYF

J gene: TRBJ2-6
D gene: -
CDR3 length: 16
clone size: few
V gene: TRBV29-1
CDR3 DNA: TGCAGCGTTGAAGACAGATCCTCAGGGGGGGCCAACGTCCTGACTTTC
CDR3 protein: CSVEDRSSGGANVLTF

J gene: TRBJ2-7
D gene: TRBD2
CDR3 length: 16
clone size: -
V gene: TRBV6-2/TRBV6-3
CDR3 DNA: TGTGCCAGCAGTTACTCTCCGCGGGAGGTACCACCCGAGCAGTACTTC
CDR3 protein: CASSYSPREVPPEQYF

J gene: TRBJ2-1
D gene: -
CDR3 length: 13
clone size: few
V gene: TRBV11-2
CDR3 DNA: TGTGCCAGCAGCCCCGTGTTTAGGGGTGAGCAGTTCTTC
CDR3 protein: CASSPVFRGEQFF

J gene: TRBJ1-2
D gene: -
CDR3 length: 16
clone size: -
V gene: TRBV4-2
CDR3 DNA: TGTGCCAGCAGCCAAGACGGAGGGCTAGCTAACTATGGCTACACCTTC
CDR3 protein: CASSQDGGLANYGYTF

J gene: TRBJ1-5
D gene: -
CDR3 length: 12
clone size: -
V gene: TRBV20-1
CDR3 DNA: TGCAGTGCCGGGACTCTAGATCAGCCCCAGCATTTT
CDR3 protein: CSAGTLDQPQHF

J gene: TRBJ2-1
D gene: -
CDR3 length: 13
clone size: few
V gene: TRBV24-1
CDR3 DNA: TGTGCCACCAGTGTCGGGCTAGTCAATGAGCAGTTCTTC
CDR3 protein: CATSVGLVNEQFF

J gene: TRBJ2-3
D gene: TRBD2
CDR3 length: 14
clone size: many
V gene: TRBV7-2
CDR3 DNA: TGTGCCAGCAGGAGGACCGGGGGGATAGATACGCAGTATTTT
CDR3 protein: CASRRTGGIDTQYF

J gene: TRBJ2-2
D gene: -
CDR3 length: 17
clone size: few
V gene: TRBV15
CDR3 DNA: TGTGCCACCAGCAGAGATTTCGGACAGCCCAACACCGGGGAGCTGTTTTTT
CDR3 protein: CATSRDFGQPNTGELFF

J gene: TRBJ2-1
D gene: TRBD1
CDR3 length: 12
clone size: few
V gene: TRBV7-3
CDR3 DNA: TGTGCCAGCAGCCAGCAGGGACAGGCCTCCGTCTTC
CDR3 protein: CASSQQGQASVF

J gene: TRBJ2-1
D gene: TRBD2
CDR3 length: 16
clone size: -
V gene: TRBV5-1
CDR3 DNA: TGCGCCAGCAGCTTGGGTGGGACTAGAACCTACAATGAGCAGTTCTTC
CDR3 protein: CASSLGGTRTYNEQFF

J gene: TRBJ2-1
D gene: TRBD2
CDR3 length: 16
clone size: -
V gene: TRBV5-1
CDR3 DNA: TGCGCCAGCAGCTTCTTCGCGACTAGCGGCTACAATGAGCAGTTCTTC
CDR3 protein: CASSFFATSGYNEQFF

J gene: TRBJ1-1
D gene: -
CDR3 length: 16
clone size: -
V gene: TRBV6-5
CDR3 DNA: TGTGCCAGCAGTTACTCGATGGCGGGGGGTGTCACTGAAGCTTTCTTT
CDR3 protein: CASSYSMAGGVTEAFF

J gene: TRBJ2-1
D gene: -
CDR3 length: 14
clone size: many
V gene: TRBV30
CDR3 DNA: TGTGCCTGGAGTGTAATGGGTACGGGCAATGAGCAGTTCTTC
CDR3 protein: CAWSVMGTGNEQFF

J gene: TRBJ2-6
D gene: TRBD1
CDR3 length: 17
clone size: -
V gene: TRBV29-1
CDR3 DNA: TGCAGCGTTTCTACAGGGGGTGGTTCCTACGGGGCCAACGTCCTGACTTTC
CDR3 protein: CSVSTGGGSYGANVLTF

J gene: TRBJ2-7
D gene: -
CDR3 length: 12
clone size: -
V gene: TRBV30
CDR3 DNA: TGTGCCTGGAGGACGGGAACCTACGAGCAGTACTTC
CDR3 protein: CAWRTGTYEQYF

J gene: TRBJ2-1
D gene: -
CDR3 length: 13
clone size: few
V gene: TRBV3-1
CDR3 DNA: TGTGCCTCCGGAGTCGGGAGCTACAATGAGCAGTTCTTC
CDR3 protein: CASGVGSYNEQFF

J gene: TRBJ2-7
D gene: -
CDR3 length: 15
clone size: -
V gene: TRBV18
CDR3 DNA: TGTGCCAGCTCACCACGGGGAAGAGGGACCTACGAGCAGTACTTC
CDR3 protein: CASSPRGRGTYEQYF

J gene: TRBJ1-2
D gene: -
CDR3 length: 15
clone size: -
V gene: TRBV5-5
CDR3 DNA: TGTGCCAGCAGCTTGGACAGCGCTTCATTCTATGGCTACACCTTC
CDR3 protein: CASSLDSASFYGYTF